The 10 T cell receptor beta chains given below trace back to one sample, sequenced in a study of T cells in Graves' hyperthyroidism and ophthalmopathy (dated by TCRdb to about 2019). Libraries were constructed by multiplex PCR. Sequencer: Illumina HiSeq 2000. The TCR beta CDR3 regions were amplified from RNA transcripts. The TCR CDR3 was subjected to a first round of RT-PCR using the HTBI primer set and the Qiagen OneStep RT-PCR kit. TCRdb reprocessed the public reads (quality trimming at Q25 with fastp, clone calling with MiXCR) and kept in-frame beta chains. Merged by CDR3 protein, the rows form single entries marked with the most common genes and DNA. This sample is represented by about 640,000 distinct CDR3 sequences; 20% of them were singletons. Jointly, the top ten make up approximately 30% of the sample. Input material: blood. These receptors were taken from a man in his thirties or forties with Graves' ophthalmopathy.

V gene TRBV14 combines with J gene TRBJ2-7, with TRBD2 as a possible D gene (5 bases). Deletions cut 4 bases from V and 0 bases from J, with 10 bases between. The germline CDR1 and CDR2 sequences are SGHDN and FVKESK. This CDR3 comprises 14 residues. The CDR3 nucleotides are TGTGCCAGCAGCCGGACGGGAAACTCCTACGAGCAGTACTTC. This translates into CASSRTGNSYEQYF.

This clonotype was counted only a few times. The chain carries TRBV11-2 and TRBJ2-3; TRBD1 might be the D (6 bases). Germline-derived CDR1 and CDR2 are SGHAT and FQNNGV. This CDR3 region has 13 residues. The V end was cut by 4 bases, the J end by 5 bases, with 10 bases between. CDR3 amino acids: CASSSVGGDTQYF. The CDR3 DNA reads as TGTGCCAGCAGCTCCGTAGGGGGAGATACGCAGTATTTT.

The CDR3 nucleotides are TGTGCCAGCAGCTTAGAGTCTAGCGGGGCCTACGAGCAGTACTTC. It translates to CASSLESSGAYEQYF. The chain employs TRBV11-2 and TRBJ2-7; 9 positions agree with TRBD2. Germline V gene lookup returns CDR1 SGHAT and CDR2 FQNNGV. This CDR3 comprises 15 residues. V lost 0 bases, J lost 2 bases, and 2 bases stayed unmatched.

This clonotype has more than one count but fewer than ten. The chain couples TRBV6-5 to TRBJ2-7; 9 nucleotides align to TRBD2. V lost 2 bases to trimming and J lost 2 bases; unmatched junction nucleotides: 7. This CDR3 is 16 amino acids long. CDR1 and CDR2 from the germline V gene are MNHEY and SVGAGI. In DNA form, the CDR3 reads TGTGCCAGCAGTTACCTAGGAGCGGGAGGAGCCTACGAGCAGTACTTC. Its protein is CASSYLGAGGAYEQYF.

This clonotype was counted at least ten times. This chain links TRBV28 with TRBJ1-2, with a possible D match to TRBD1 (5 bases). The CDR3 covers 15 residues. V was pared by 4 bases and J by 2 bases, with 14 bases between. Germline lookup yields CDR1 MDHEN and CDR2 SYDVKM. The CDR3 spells CASSSSGGQNYGYTF. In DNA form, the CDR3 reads TGTGCCAGCAGTTCTTCTGGAGGACAAAACTATGGCTACACCTTC.

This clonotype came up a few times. The DNA for the CDR3 is TGTGCCAGCACCAACCAGGGGACTGAGCAGTTCTTC. It is translated as CASTNQGTEQFF. This chain connects TRBV3-1 to TRBJ2-1; D possibly corresponds to TRBD1 (6 bases). Germline V CDR1 and CDR2: LGHDT, YNNKEL (reference sequence). The CDR3 is made up of 12 amino acids. The V end lost 7 bases, the J end lost 9 bases, and 13 bases lay between the germline ends.

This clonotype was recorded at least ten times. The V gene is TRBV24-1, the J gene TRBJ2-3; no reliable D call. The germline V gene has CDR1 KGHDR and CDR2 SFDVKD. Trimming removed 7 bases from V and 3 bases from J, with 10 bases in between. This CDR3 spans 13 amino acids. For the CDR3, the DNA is TGTGCCACCAGCGCCCGGGCGACAGATACGCAGTATTTT. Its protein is CATSARATDTQYF.

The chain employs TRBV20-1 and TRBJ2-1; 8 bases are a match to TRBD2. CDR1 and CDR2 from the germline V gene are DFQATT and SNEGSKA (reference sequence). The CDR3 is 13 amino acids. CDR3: CSASGSNFHEQFF. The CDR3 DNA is TGCAGCGCGAGCGGGAGTAATTTCCATGAGCAGTTCTTC.

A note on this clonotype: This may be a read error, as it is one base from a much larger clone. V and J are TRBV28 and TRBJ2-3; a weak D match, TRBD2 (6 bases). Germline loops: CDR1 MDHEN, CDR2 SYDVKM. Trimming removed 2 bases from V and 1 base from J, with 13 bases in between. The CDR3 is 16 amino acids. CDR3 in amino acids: CASSLIGGRGTDTQYF. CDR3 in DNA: TGTGCCAGCAGTTTAATCGGGGGAAGAGGCACAGATACGCAGTATTTT.

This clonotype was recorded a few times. The CDR3 DNA reads TGCAGCGTAAAACTAGCGGGGAGGACAGATACGCAGTATTTT. Translation: CSVKLAGRTDTQYF. This chain uses TRBV29-1 with TRBJ2-3; 10 positions match TRBD2. CDR1 SQVTM and CDR2 ANQGSEA come from the germline V gene. The CDR3 sequence is 14 residues long. V trimming: 6 bases; J trimming: 3 bases; junction bases outside the gene matches: 6.